This TCR beta chain was captured by sequencing in a study of blood T cell repertoires in COVID-19. Across the study: The United States, Italy and Spain supplied acute and convalescent COVID-19 samples. PBMCs, B-cell-depleted T cells, or T cells were the source of the cDNA or gDNA that made up the material.

Original processing methods: Reference gene primer amplification yielded estimated nucleated cell counts. The table came from immunoSEQ multiplex PCR; TCRdb's copy has only in-frame clones and leaves some out. The DNA was the basis for D and trimming; V, J and clone size are from that table. Among 57,000 or so clones listed, roughly 84% were seen once. This clone was observed many times. The germline V and J ends were trimmed by 4 bases and 0 bases, with 10 bases remaining between them. Germline V gene data show CDR1 as SGHDN and CDR2 as FVKESK. The CDR3 length is 15 residues. The V gene is TRBV14, the J gene TRBJ1-3; D call uncertain. The receptor's source is a woman of 80 years or more with active or convalescent COVID-19. Source material: peripheral blood. CDR3 amino acids: CASSLAFVSGNTIYF. CDR3 sequence (DNA): TGTGCCAGCAGCCTAGCATTCGTCTCTGGAAACACCATATATTTT.